This TCR beta chain originates from a study of shared clonotypes between healthy human individuals. Study findings and constraints: Rarefaction showed sorted-subset sequencing was incomplete despite large depth. Clonotype sharing across a handful of donors was observed for 4% to 6.5% of naive CD4 clonotypes.

Assay execution proceeded at the deep level. Sequencing was performed with immunoSEQ multiplex PCR; in TCRdb, only in-frame clones are kept and a portion is missing. The sample lists over a million clones, roughly 96% seen once, with approximately 1.1% in the top ten. As regards this clone: As yet, its antigen is unknown.

The germline V gene has CDR1 SGHNT and CDR2 YYREEE (reference sequence). CDR3 length: 18 amino acids. J lost 1 base, V lost 3 bases, and 12 bases had no gene match. This sequence was found in a man aged 30-40 years in good health. The sample was naive CD4+ T cells sorted from blood. The sample's subset: CD45RA+ positively selected. The gene calls are TRBV5-4 and TRBJ2-7; 11 nucleotides agree with TRBD2. CDR3 DNA: TGTGCCAGCAGCTCCGACCCCTTTAGACTAGCGGGATCCTACGAGCAGTACTTC. Its translation is CASSSDPFRLAGSYEQYF.